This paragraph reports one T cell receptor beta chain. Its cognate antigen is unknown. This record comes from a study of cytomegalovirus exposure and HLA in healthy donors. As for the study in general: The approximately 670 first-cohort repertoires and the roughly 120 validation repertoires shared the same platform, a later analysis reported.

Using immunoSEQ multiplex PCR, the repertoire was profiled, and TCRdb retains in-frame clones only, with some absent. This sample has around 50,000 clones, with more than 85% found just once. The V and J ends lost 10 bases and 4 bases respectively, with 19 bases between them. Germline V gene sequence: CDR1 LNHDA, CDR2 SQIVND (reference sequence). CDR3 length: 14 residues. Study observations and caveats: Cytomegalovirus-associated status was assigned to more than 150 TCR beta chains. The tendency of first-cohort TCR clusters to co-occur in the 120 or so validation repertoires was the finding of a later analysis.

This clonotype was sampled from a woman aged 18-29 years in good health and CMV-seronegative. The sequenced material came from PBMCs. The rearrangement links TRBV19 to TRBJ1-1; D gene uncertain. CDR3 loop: CATPGGSSGTEAFF. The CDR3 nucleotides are TGTGCCACCCCAGGAGGGTCGTCGGGCACTGAAGCTTTCTTT.